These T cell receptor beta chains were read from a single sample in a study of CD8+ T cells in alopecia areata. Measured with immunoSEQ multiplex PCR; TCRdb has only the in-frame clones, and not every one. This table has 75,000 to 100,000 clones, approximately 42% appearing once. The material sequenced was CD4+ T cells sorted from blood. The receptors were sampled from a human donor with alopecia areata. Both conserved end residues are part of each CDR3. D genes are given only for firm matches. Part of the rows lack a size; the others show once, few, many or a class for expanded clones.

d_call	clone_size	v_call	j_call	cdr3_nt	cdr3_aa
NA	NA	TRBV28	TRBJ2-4	TGTGCCAGCAGGTTCCCAAACCGCAAAAACATTCAGTACTTC	CASRFPNRKNIQYF
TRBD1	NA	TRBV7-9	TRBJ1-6	TGTGCCAGCAGCTTTTGGACAGGGGTGAATTCACCCCTCCACTTT	CASSFWTGVNSPLHF
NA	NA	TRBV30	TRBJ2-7	TGTGCCTGGAGTGCAGGGGCCCCCTACGAGCAGTACTTC	CAWSAGAPYEQYF
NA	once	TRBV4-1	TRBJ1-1	TGCGCCAGCAGCCAGGGGCAGGGCGACACTGAAGCTTTCTTT	CASSQGQGDTEAFF
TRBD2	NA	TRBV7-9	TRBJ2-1	TGTGCCAGCAGCTTAGAACGGGGGGTCAATGAGCAGTTCTTC	CASSLERGVNEQFF
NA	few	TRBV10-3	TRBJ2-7	TGTGCCATCAGTAACGGATTGGAGCCCTCCTACGAGCAGTACTTC	CAISNGLEPSYEQYF
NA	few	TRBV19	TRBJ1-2	TGTGCCAGTGGTGACAATTATGGCTACACCTTC	CASGDNYGYTF
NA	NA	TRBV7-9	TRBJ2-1	TGTGCCAGCAGCTTATCCAGAAATGAGCAGTTCTTC	CASSLSRNEQFF
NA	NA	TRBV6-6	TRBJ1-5	TGTGCCAGCAGTTTTAGCAATCAGCCCCAGCATTTT	CASSFSNQPQHF
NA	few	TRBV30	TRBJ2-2	TGTGCCTGGGGCCCGAACACCGGGGAGCTGTTTTTT	CAWGPNTGELFF
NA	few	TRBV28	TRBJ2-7	TGTGCCAGTTTAAGGGACTCCTCCTACGAGCAGTACTTC	CASLRDSSYEQYF
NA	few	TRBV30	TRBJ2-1	TGTGCCTGGAGCGGGGCGGGACCCTACAATGAGCAGTTCTTC	CAWSGAGPYNEQFF
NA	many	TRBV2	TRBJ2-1	TGTGCCAGCAGTGCCCAGGGGCTGAACAATGAGCAGTTCTTC	CASSAQGLNNEQFF
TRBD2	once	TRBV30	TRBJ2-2	TGTGCCTGGAGCGGACTAGCGATCACCGGGGAGCTGTTTTTT	CAWSGLAITGELFF
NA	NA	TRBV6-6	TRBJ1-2	TGTGCCAGCAGCGACAGCTTAAGCTCGTATGGCTACACCTTC	CASSDSLSSYGYTF
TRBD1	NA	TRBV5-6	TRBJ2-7	TGTGCCAGCAGCTTTCTGCCGACAGGGTATTTGCGCGAGCAGTACTTC	CASSFLPTGYLREQYF
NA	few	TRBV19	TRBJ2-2	TGTGCCAGTAGTACCGTAGCACGGGTGAACACCGGGGAGCTGTTTTTT	CASSTVARVNTGELFF
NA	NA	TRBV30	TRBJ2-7	TGTGCCTGGAGTTTGGGGACAGACGGCGGGAACGAGCAGTACTTC	CAWSLGTDGGNEQYF
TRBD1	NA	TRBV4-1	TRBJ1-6	TGTGCCAGCAGCCAGACAGGGGATAATTCACCCCTCCACTTT	CASSQTGDNSPLHF
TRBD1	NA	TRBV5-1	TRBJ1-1	TGCGCCAGCAGCCCAGGGACAGGGGGTACTGAAGCTTTCTTT	CASSPGTGGTEAFF
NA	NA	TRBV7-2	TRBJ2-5	TGTGCCAGCAGCGAACAGGGGACCCAGTACTTC	CASSEQGTQYF
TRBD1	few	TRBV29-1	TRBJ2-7	TGCAGCGGAATACCGGGACAGGGTTTTGGCGAGCAGTACTTC	CSGIPGQGFGEQYF
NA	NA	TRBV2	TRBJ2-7	TGTGCCAGCAGTGGAAGGGGGGACAGAGTCTACGAGCAGTACTTC	CASSGRGDRVYEQYF
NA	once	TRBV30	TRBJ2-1	TGTGCCTGGAGTAGAGGGCGGGACTCCTACAATGAGCAGTTCTTC	CAWSRGRDSYNEQFF
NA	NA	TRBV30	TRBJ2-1	TGTGCCTGGGCCGGTGAACTAGCTGGTGAGCAGTTCTTC	CAWAGELAGEQFF
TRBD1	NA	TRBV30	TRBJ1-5	TGTGCCTGGACCTCGGGACAGGGCGATCAGCCCCAGCATTTT	CAWTSGQGDQPQHF
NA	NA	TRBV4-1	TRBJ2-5	TGCGCCAGCAGCCAAGGGCACCCTAGGGGCCAGTACTTC	CASSQGHPRGQYF
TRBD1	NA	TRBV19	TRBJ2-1	TGTGCCAGTAGTATAGATGAAAGGGGGCTAATCTTC	CASSIDERGLIF
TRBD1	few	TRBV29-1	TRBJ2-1	TGCAGCGTCGAGACGACAGGGGCGGAAAATGAGCAGTTCTTC	CSVETTGAENEQFF
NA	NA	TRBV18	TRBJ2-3	TGTGCCAGCTCTCAGAACGGGGGAGGCACAGATACGCAGTATTTT	CASSQNGGGTDTQYF
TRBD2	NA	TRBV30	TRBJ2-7	TGTGCCTGGATAGCGGGAGGGTTCTCCTACGAGCAGTACTTC	CAWIAGGFSYEQYF
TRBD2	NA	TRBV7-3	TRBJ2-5	TGTGCCAGCAGCTCTCATCCGGGACTAGCGGGGAGGGGCGAGACCCAGTACTTC	CASSSHPGLAGRGETQYF
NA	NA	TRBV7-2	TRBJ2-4	TGTGCCAGCAGCTTAGCCCTCGGGGTTCAGTACTTC	CASSLALGVQYF
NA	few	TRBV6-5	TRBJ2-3	TGTGCCAGCAGTTACGAGGTCAGCACAGATACGCAGTATTTT	CASSYEVSTDTQYF
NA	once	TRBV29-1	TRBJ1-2	TGCAGCGTTACCCCCCACCCCCAGGGGCGCTTCTATGGCTACACCTTC	CSVTPHPQGRFYGYTF
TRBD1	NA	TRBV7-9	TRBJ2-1	TGTGCCAGCAGCTTGGACAGGGCATGGGACAATGAGCAGTTCTTC	CASSLDRAWDNEQFF
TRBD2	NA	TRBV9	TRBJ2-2	TGTGCCAGCAACGGTCCGGGACTAGCGGGGCTGCGCGACACCGGGGAGCTGTTTTTT	CASNGPGLAGLRDTGELFF
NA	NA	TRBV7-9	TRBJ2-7	TGTGCCAGCAGCCGCAGGGCTTCCTACGAGCAGTACTTC	CASSRRASYEQYF
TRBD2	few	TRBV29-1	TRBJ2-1	TGCAGCGTTGAGTCCCTAGCGGGGGGAACCTACAATGAGCAGTTCTTC	CSVESLAGGTYNEQFF
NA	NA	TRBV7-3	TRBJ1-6	TGTGCCAGCAGCTTATCATCCGCAAATAATTCACCCCTCCACTTT	CASSLSSANNSPLHF
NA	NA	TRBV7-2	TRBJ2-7	TGTGCCAGCAGCTTACAGAGTAGGCACGAGCAGTACTTC	CASSLQSRHEQYF
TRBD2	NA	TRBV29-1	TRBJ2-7	TGCAGCGTTCAACTAGCGGGAGGCGGGCCATTCTCCTACGAGCAGTACTTC	CSVQLAGGGPFSYEQYF
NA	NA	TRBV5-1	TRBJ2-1	TGCGCCAGCAGCCCGCAAAGGGCCTCGTACAATGAGCAGTTCTTC	CASSPQRASYNEQFF
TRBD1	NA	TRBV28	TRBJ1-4	TGTGCCAGCAGTCCGACAGGGGGAACTAATGAAAAACTGTTTTTT	CASSPTGGTNEKLFF
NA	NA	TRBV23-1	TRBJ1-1	TGCGCCTCCTGGTCCAGGCGCGTGGTTTTGGCTTTCTTT	CASWSRRVVLAFF
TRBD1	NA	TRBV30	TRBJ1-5	TGTGCCTGGAGCTACGGCACAGGGGGCAATCAGCCCCAGCATTTT	CAWSYGTGGNQPQHF
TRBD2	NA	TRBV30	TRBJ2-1	TGTGCCTGGACCATCGGACTAGCGGGCTACAATGAGCAGTTCTTC	CAWTIGLAGYNEQFF
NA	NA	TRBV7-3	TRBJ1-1	TGTGCCAGCAGCCGAGATATTAACACTGAAGCTTTCTTT	CASSRDINTEAFF
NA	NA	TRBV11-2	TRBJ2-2	TGTGCCAGCAGCTTAGTGGTCACCGGGGAGCTGTTTTTT	CASSLVVTGELFF
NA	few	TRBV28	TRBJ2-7	TGTGCCAGCTGTCCCCCTGCGCGCTACGAGCAGTACTTC	CASCPPARYEQYF
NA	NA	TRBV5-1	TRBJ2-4	TGCGCCAGCAGCTTGCGCCGGGACCTAAACATTCAGTACTTC	CASSLRRDLNIQYF
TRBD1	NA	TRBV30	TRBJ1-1	TGTGCCGGAGATACTCTAGACAGGGGCACTGAAGCTTTCTTT	CAGDTLDRGTEAFF
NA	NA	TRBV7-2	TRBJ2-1	TGTGCCAGCAGCTCCACTACGGGGTACTCCTACAATGAGCAGTTCTTC	CASSSTTGYSYNEQFF
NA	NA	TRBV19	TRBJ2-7	TGTGCCAGTAGTGTCATCAGGGGTGAGCAGTACTTC	CASSVIRGEQYF
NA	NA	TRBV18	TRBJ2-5	TGTGCCAGCTCACCACTTCTAGCGGAGACCCAGTACTTC	CASSPLLAETQYF
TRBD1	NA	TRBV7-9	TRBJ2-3	TGTGCCAGCAGGGTACGACAGGGGAAGGCAGATACGCAGTATTTT	CASRVRQGKADTQYF
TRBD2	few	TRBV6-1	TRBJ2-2	TGTGCCAGCAGTGAGTTAGCGGGCCGGAACACCGGGGAGCTGTTTTTT	CASSELAGRNTGELFF